The 8 T cell receptor beta chains below all came from one sample that was sequenced in a study of shared clonotypes between healthy human individuals. This table comes from immunoSEQ multiplex PCR, and its TCRdb copy is limited to in-frame clones, with some not included. The sample has a few hundred thousand clones, 97% seen once; the top ten hold approximately 0.057%. The specimen sequenced was naive CD4+ T cells sorted from blood. Subset given: CD45RA+ positively selected. These receptors were taken from a woman between 25 and 40 years old in good health.

This clone has just one count. The chain is built from TRBV19 and TRBJ1-2; weak D call: TRBD1 (5 bases). Germline V gene sequence: CDR1 LNHDA, CDR2 SQIVND (reference sequence). This CDR3 has 14 residues. The V end lost 1 base, the J end lost 2 bases, and 8 bases lay between the germline ends. CDR3 residues: CASSIGRDNYGYTF. The CDR3, as DNA: TGTGCCAGTAGTATAGGGCGGGACAACTATGGCTACACCTTC. The entire variable domain, with the rest obtained from reference TRBV19 and TRBJ1-2, is as follows: DGGITQSPKYLFRKEGQNVTLSCEQNLNHDAMYWYRQDPGQGLRLIYYSQIVNDFQKGDIAEGYSVSREKKESFPLTVTSAQKNPTAFYLCASSIGRDNYGYTFGSGTRLTVV.

This clone has just one count. The rearrangement links TRBV10-1 to TRBJ2-5; the D is unclear. The J call is in doubt because the DNA end fits TRBJ2-7 better. The germline V gene has CDR1 WNHNN and CDR2 SYGVQD (reference sequence). The CDR3 extends over 12 amino acids. The CDR3 loop is CASSRSSYEQYF. CDR3 sequence (DNA): TGCGCCAGCAGTAGGAGCTCCTACGAGCAGTACTTC.

The chain combines TRBV30 with TRBJ2-1, with D unresolved. Germline CDR1 is GTSNPN and CDR2 is SVGIG (reference sequence). The CDR3 contains 10 residues. With 0 bases removed from V and 10 bases from J, the gap between germline ends came to 4 bases. CDR3 region: CAWSVREQFF. CDR3 sequence (DNA): TGTGCCTGGAGTGTACGAGAGCAGTTCTTC.

The chain couples TRBV5-5 to TRBJ2-7, with D possibly TRBD2 on 5 matching bases. V lost 1 base and J lost 7, with 21 bases in between. The CDR3 extends over 16 amino acids. Per germline, CDR1 SGHKS and CDR2 YYEKEE (reference sequence). The CDR3 loop reads CASSLKWEPRVMEQYF. The CDR3 DNA is TGTGCCAGCAGCTTGAAGTGGGAGCCGCGGGTTATGGAGCAGTACTTC.

J is TRBJ1-1 and V is TRBV28; TRBD1 is a possible D gene (6 bases). The V end lost 8 bases, the J end lost 3 bases, and 13 bases lay between the germline ends. CDR1 and CDR2 from the germline V gene are MDHEN and SYDVKM. The CDR3 has 13 residues. The chain's CDR3 is CASGGAPDTEAFF. CDR3 in DNA: TGTGCCAGCGGGGGGGCGCCTGACACTGAAGCTTTCTTT.

This chain links TRBV12-5 with TRBJ2-2; 13 nucleotides agree with TRBD2. The CDR3 extends over 15 amino acids. The junction had 6 bases not matched to a gene; V was cut back by 6 bases and J by 8 bases. CDR1 is LGHNT and CDR2 is FRNRAP in the germline V gene. The CDR3 sequence: CASGKGLAGNGELFF. The CDR3 DNA sequence: TGTGCTAGTGGCAAGGGACTAGCGGGAAATGGGGAGCTGTTTTTT.

The chain is built from TRBV7-9 and TRBJ2-1; 11 bases align to TRBD1. Germline-derived CDR1 and CDR2 are SEHNR and FQNEAQ (reference sequence). CDR3 length equals 15 residues. With 4 bases clipped from V and 4 bases from J, the junction kept 3 bases outside the gene matches. The CDR3 sequence is CASSSGQGAYNEQFF. CDR3 coding DNA: TGTGCCAGCAGCTCCGGACAGGGGGCTTACAATGAGCAGTTCTTC.

This chain connects TRBV7-9 to TRBJ1-1, with 8 bases identical to TRBD1. In germline, CDR1 is SEHNR, CDR2 FQNEAQ (reference sequence). Losses at the gene ends were 4 bases for V and 0 bases for J; bases not matched to a gene: 4. The CDR3 loop spans 15 amino acids. CDR3 amino acids: CASSSRQGMNTEAFF. The CDR3 nucleotides read TGTGCCAGCAGCTCCCGACAGGGGATGAACACTGAAGCTTTCTTT.